A selection of T cell receptor beta chains follows, all from one sample in a study of blood T cell repertoires in COVID-19. Profiling relied on immunoSEQ multiplex PCR, and the TCRdb table lists in-frame clones only, not all of them. The data contain 340,000 or so clones, around 83% of them singletons. The sequencing input was peripheral blood. The receptors stem from a man aged 30-40 years with active or convalescent COVID-19. Both conserved end residues are part of each CDR3. The D gene is left open where the match is weak. Only part of the rows carry a size: once, few, many, or a class if the clone is expanded.

TRBD1,-,TRBJ1-4,TRBV5-1,TGCGCCAGCAGCTTGGACAGGACAGGGTTAAAAGAAAAACTGTTTTTT,CASSLDRTGLKEKLFF
-,-,TRBJ2-7,TRBV5-4,TGTGCCAGCAGCTTGCTGGGGGCGATGGAGCAGTACTTC,CASSLLGAMEQYF
-,-,TRBJ1-1,TRBV7-9,TGTGCCAGCAGTCAACTTAGGGGCGGGGACACTGAAGCTTTCTTT,CASSQLRGGDTEAFF
TRBD1,-,TRBJ2-1,TRBV24-1,TGTGCCACCAGTGATCCCCCCGGTGGGACAGCTAACAATGAGCAGTTCTTC,CATSDPPGGTANNEQFF
-,-,TRBJ1-2,TRBV19,TGTGCCAGTAAAGAGGGAGGTTATGGCTACACCTTC,CASKEGGYGYTF
-,few,TRBJ2-7,TRBV10-1,TGCGCCAGGGCCGGGAACGAGCAGTACTTC,CARAGNEQYF
-,-,TRBJ1-2,TRBV5-4,TGTGCCAGCAGCCCTTCGGGGAGCGACTATGGCTACACCTTC,CASSPSGSDYGYTF
-,-,TRBJ2-7,TRBV7-9,TGTGCCAGCAGCTTTACGACTTCTCTCTACGAGCAGTACTTC,CASSFTTSLYEQYF
-,-,TRBJ1-1,TRBV4-1,TGCGCCAGCAGCCAAGATCGCAGTGAAGCTTTCTTT,CASSQDRSEAFF
-,once,TRBJ2-1,TRBV5-6,TGTGCCAGCAGCTTGGGGGCAGGGCCCCACAATGAGCAGTTCTTC,CASSLGAGPHNEQFF
TRBD2,-,TRBJ2-1,TRBV24-1,TGTGCCACCAGTGCGGGGAGGGACGGTGCGTTCTTC,CATSAGRDGAFF
TRBD1,-,TRBJ2-2,TRBV5-1,TGCGCCAGCAGCAAGGGACAGGGTCGGACCGGGGAGCTGTTTTTT,CASSKGQGRTGELFF
-,once,TRBJ1-1,TRBV30,TGTGCCTGGAGTGTAAGGTTGGGCAGCCAGAACACTGAAGCTTTCTTT,CAWSVRLGSQNTEAFF
TRBD2,-,TRBJ2-3,TRBV19,TGTGCCAGTAGTCCCGGACTAGCGGTCACAGATACGCAGTATTTT,CASSPGLAVTDTQYF
-,-,TRBJ2-1,TRBV6-5,TGTGCCAGCAGTCCCCGGGACTTGCTATACAATGAGCAGTTCTTC,CASSPRDLLYNEQFF
-,-,TRBJ2-1,TRBV5-1,TGCGCCAGCAGCTTGGCCTTTACTGGGGGGTACCCGTACAATGAGCAGTTCTTC,CASSLAFTGGYPYNEQFF
-,few,TRBJ1-5,TRBV6-6,TGTGCCAGCACCTTTCGGACACCCGGGCAGCCCCAGCATTTT,CASTFRTPGQPQHF
-,-,TRBJ1-1,TRBV7-3,TGTGCCAGCAGCTCGGGATCTGGGAGCACTGAAGCTTTCTTT,CASSSGSGSTEAFF